This T cell receptor (beta chain) was documented in a study of blood T cell repertoires in COVID-19 (dated by TCRdb to about 2020). At the level of the whole study: Samples from collaborators originated in the United States, Italy and Spain and spanned both the acute and convalescent phases of COVID-19. The prospective study material was composed of cDNA or gDNA derived from T cells, B-cell-depleted T cells, or PBMCs. Subjects who had been exposed to COVID-19, were actively infected with it, or had recovered from it provided the deeply sampled blood TCRbeta repertoires that made up the dataset. The repertoires were made available in a free public database intended to serve as a resource for research on the immune response to SARS-CoV-2. Samples were obtained from the ongoing ImmuneRACE study (first 160 participants) and from about 1,300 subjects provided by 6 global collaborators. Nearly every sample came with metadata listing a de-identified subject ID, COVID-19 status, age in years and sex. Where available, HLA class I and class II types were obtained from metadata supplied by the sample provider rather than from assay-based typing.

Regarding this clone: Its antigen specificity is not known. No much larger clone is present one base from it, and per-base qualities are unavailable.

Overall study results and their limits: The amount of clinical and demographic metadata varied by source and participant and was provided uncurated.

The collaborating institutions used their own protocols to collect whole blood in K2EDTA tubes. For TCRbeta analysis, collaborators shipped samples in one of three forms: frozen whole blood, isolated PBMCs, or DNA extracted from either of those sample types. TCRbeta CDR3 regions were amplified from genomic DNA using the immunoSEQ Assay, a bias-controlled multiplex PCR. Processing in the source paper ran as follows. The number of nucleated cells in each sample was estimated by amplification of reference gene primers within the assay. Sequence reads were collapsed and filtered to measure the absolute abundance of every unique TCRbeta CDR3 rearrangement. For each sample, productive Simpson clonality was calculated as the square root of Simpson's diversity index across productive rearrangements. TCRdb limited this immuneACCESS table to in-frame rearrangements with V and J called. A share of clones is missing; checked studies link under half to unresolved V genes, and the rest is unexplained. V and J calls and clone size are as listed in that table; D and trimming were resolved from the DNA. For this sample the table gives under 300,000 clones, of which about 85% were detected only once. The ten top clones hold about 3.6% of the sample.

V sheds 7 bases and J sheds 5 bases, leaving 26 bases between their ends. Its CDR3 holds 17 amino acids, cysteine through phenylalanine. The read is trimmed to its CDR3 DNA, 51 bases read in frame from base 1. The germline V gene (reference sequence) supplies CDR1 MNHEY and CDR2 SMNVEV. The source of this sequence is a man aged 18-30 years with active or convalescent COVID-19. The rearrangement combines TRBV27 with TRBJ2-5; a weak D assignment points to TRBD2 (5 bases agree). Sequencing was performed on peripheral blood. The bases read TGTGCCAGCATCATTCCCTCCTCCTCGGGGTCTTGGGAGACCCAGTACTTC. The encoded protein is CASIIPSSSGSWETQYF.